This TCR beta chain was recorded in a study of human T cells and chemical hapten exposure. This clonotype was recorded at least ten times. TCRdb fed the RACE reads into MiXCR, producing one record per CDR3 protein. The profile shows approximately 68,000 distinct CDR3 sequences, around 8.8% of them singletons. Time point indicated: patch test 2, 6 weeks after DPC sensitization. Treatment indicated: therapeutic diphenylcyclopropenone sensitization with weekly scalp DPC. The study drew its donors from alopecia patients who were 18 to 70 years old and suitable for DPC. This CDR3 has 15 residues. Germline V CDR1 and CDR2: SGHRS, YFSETQ. V lost 0 bases, J lost 2 bases, and 11 bases lay in between.

The sample here was whole blood, taken in connection with sensitization to the hapten diphenylcyclopropenone (DPC). This receptor was identified in a woman aged 45-60 years with alopecia areata. Some clones in this sample may be carry-over from other donors' samples. This sequence joins TRBV5-1 and TRBJ1-1; D uncertain. The CDR3 is CASSLDPAANTEAFF. The CDR3 DNA is TGCGCCAGCAGCTTGGATCCGGCTGCAAACACTGAAGCTTTCTTT.